These 28 T cell receptor beta chains share one sample of origin, sequenced in a study of cytomegalovirus exposure and HLA in healthy donors (dated by TCRdb to 2016 to 2017). Libraries were constructed by the immunoSEQ multiplex PCR assay. The table was pulled from immuneACCESS by TCRdb, which kept in-frame rearrangements only. Such tables lose some clones; where checked, under half of the loss comes from unresolved V genes, and the rest has no known cause. In all, the sample holds around 400,000 clones, and about nine tenths of those were seen once. Of the sample, 0.83% falls within the top ten clones. Sequencing input: PBMCs. The receptors derive from a woman aged 18-29 years in good health and CMV-seronegative.

The table lists this clone with a few counts. V usage is TRBV18 and J usage is TRBJ1-1, with D uncertain. V lost 3 bases, J lost 0 bases, and 11 bases lay in between. CDR1 is KGHSH, CDR2 LQKENI, per germline. The CDR3 covers 15 residues. The CDR3 loop reads CASSPPEGMNTEAFF. CDR3 in DNA: TGTGCCAGCTCACCTCCGGAGGGCATGAACACTGAAGCTTTCTTT.

V is TRBV6-1 and J is TRBJ2-1; TRBD2 matches at 11 bases. V gave up 4 bases and J gave up 2 bases; unmatched junction bases: 1. The CDR3 sequence is 15 residues long. The germline V gene encodes CDR1 MNHNS and CDR2 SASEGT. The chain's CDR3 is CASSVSGGAYNEQFF. The DNA of the CDR3 is TGTGCCAGCAGTGTTAGCGGGGGGGCCTACAATGAGCAGTTCTTC.

This chain uses TRBV5-1 with TRBJ2-3; weak D call: TRBD1 (5 bases). The CDR3 has 15 amino acids. Germline CDR1 and CDR2: SGHRS and YFSETQ. V gave up 3 bases and J gave up 1 base, with 12 bases separating them. The CDR3, as DNA: TGCGCCAGCAGCTCAGCAGGGATACGCACAGATACGCAGTATTTT. Translation gives CASSSAGIRTDTQYF.

V gene TRBV28 combines with J gene TRBJ2-7; no reliable D call. The CDR3 is 12 amino acids. Per germline, CDR1 MDHEN and CDR2 SYDVKM. The V and J ends lost 6 bases and 2 bases respectively, with 8 bases between them. The CDR3 loop is CASSPWPYEQYF. The CDR3 DNA reads TGTGCCAGCAGCCCATGGCCCTACGAGCAGTACTTC.

This chain links TRBV28 with TRBJ1-2; maybe TRBD1 (5 bases). The V end was cut by 1 base, the J end by 5 bases, with 17 bases between. The germline V gene has CDR1 MDHEN and CDR2 SYDVKM. This CDR3 is 16 amino acids long. CDR3 sequence: CASSLFLEGPFYGYTF. CDR3 bases: TGTGCCAGCAGTTTATTTTTGGAGGGACCGTTTTATGGCTACACCTTC.

The chain links TRBV27 to TRBJ2-2; 8 bases align to TRBD2. Germline V gene data show CDR1 as MNHEY and CDR2 as SMNVEV (reference sequence). The CDR3 is 13 amino acids. V trimming: 7 bases; J trimming: 8 bases; junction bases outside the gene matches: 6. This chain's CDR3 is CASTGSGSGELFF. The CDR3 DNA reads TGTGCCAGCACCGGAAGCGGGAGTGGGGAGCTGTTTTTT.

The chain recombines TRBV2 with TRBJ2-1; TRBD1 agrees at 7 bases. With 8 bases clipped from V and 5 bases from J, the junction kept 9 bases outside the gene matches. This CDR3 has 14 residues. The germline V gene encodes CDR1 SNHLY and CDR2 FYNNEI. The CDR3 here is CASFDRVLHNEQFF. CDR3 nucleotide sequence: TGTGCCAGCTTCGACAGGGTACTGCACAATGAGCAGTTCTTC.

V gene TRBV7-8 combines with J gene TRBJ1-5, with 8 bases lining up with TRBD1. The CDR3 totals 14 residues. Trimming took 5 bases from V and 4 from J; bases not matched to a gene: 4. Germline V gives CDR1 SGHVS, CDR2 FQNEAQ. The CDR3 here is CASSLDRENQPQHF. In DNA, the CDR3 is TGTGCCAGCAGCCTGGACAGGGAGAATCAGCCCCAGCATTTT.

The chain links TRBV28 to TRBJ1-5; D might be TRBD1 (6 bases). CDR1 and CDR2 from the germline V gene are MDHEN and SYDVKM. Deletions cut 6 bases from V and 0 bases from J, with 18 bases between. The CDR3 spans 17 residues. Here the CDR3 reads CASSSFSGDYSNQPQHF. The CDR3 coding sequence is TGTGCCAGCAGCTCCTTTTCAGGGGACTATAGCAATCAGCCCCAGCATTTT.

This clone was observed once. The chain is built from TRBV29-1 and TRBJ2-7; maybe TRBD1 (6 bases). Germline CDR1 SQVTM, CDR2 ANQGSEA. There are 11 residues in the CDR3. Deletions cut 7 bases from V and 6 bases from J, with 13 bases between. CDR3 sequence: CSAHTGTEQYF. The CDR3 DNA is TGCAGCGCTCATACAGGGACCGAGCAGTACTTC.

The CDR3 nucleotides read TGTGCCAGCGGGACAGGGGGCACCAATCAGCCCCAGCATTTT. Amino acid sequence: CASGTGGTNQPQHF. V usage is TRBV6-1 and J usage is TRBJ1-5, with 12 positions matching TRBD1. From germline, CDR1 is MNHNS and CDR2 SASEGT. CDR3 length: 14 residues. V lost 8 bases, J lost 3 bases, and 2 bases stayed unmatched.

The rearrangement joins TRBV30 to TRBJ1-2; D might be TRBD1 (5 bases). This CDR3 comprises 14 residues. With 4 bases removed from V and 1 base from J, the gap between germline ends came to 13 bases. The germline V gene has CDR1 GTSNPN and CDR2 SVGIG (reference sequence). CDR3 in DNA: TGTGCCTGGAAAGGGGATCCGGGTAACTATGGCTACACCTTC. The encoded protein is CAWKGDPGNYGYTF. The full variable domain, in which reference TRBV30 and TRBJ1-2 provide the parts outside the CDR3, is SQTIHQWPATLVQPVGSPLSLECTVEGTSNPNLYWYRQAAGRGLQLLFYSVGIGQISSEVPQNLSASRPQDRQFILSSKKLLLSDSGFYLCAWKGDPGNYGYTFGSGTRLTVV.

The genes are TRBV27 and TRBJ1-2; no definite D call. Trimming cost V 3 bases and J 1 base, with 15 bases left between them. Germline V gives CDR1 MNHEY, CDR2 SMNVEV (reference sequence). CDR3 length: 16 residues. DNA for the CDR3: TGTGCCAGCAGTTTCGACAAAAGTACCGGTAACTATGGCTACACCTTC. Protein product: CASSFDKSTGNYGYTF.

J is TRBJ2-3 and V is TRBV18; tentatively, D is TRBD1 (6 bases). The V gene lost 3 bases and the J gene lost 2 bases, with 12 bases spanning the gap. Germline-derived CDR1 and CDR2 are KGHSH and LQKENI. The CDR3 sequence is 15 residues long. DNA of the CDR3: TGTGCCAGCTCACCCTACAGGGCCCTCACAGATACGCAGTATTTT. It specifies CASSPYRALTDTQYF.

In this sample, this clone turned up once. The chain employs TRBV5-1 and TRBJ1-2; TRBD1 is a possible D gene (5 bases). This CDR3 region has 14 residues. Trimming took 2 bases from V and 5 from J, leaving 13 bases between them. Per the germline V gene, CDR1 is SGHRS and CDR2 is YFSETQ. The CDR3 region is CASSFLERGYGYTF. In nucleotides, the CDR3 is TGCGCCAGCAGCTTCCTGGAGCGGGGGTATGGCTACACCTTC.

CDR3 DNA sequence: TGTGCCAGCAAATCCCCCCAGGGGGTTGGCACAGATACGCAGTATTTT. Amino acid sequence: CASKSPQGVGTDTQYF. The genes are TRBV25-1 and TRBJ2-3, with TRBD1 identical over 7 bases. Germline values: CDR1 MGHDK, CDR2 SYGVNS. Trimming at V came to 7 bases and at J to 1 base, leaving 11 bases not matched to a gene. This CDR3 has 16 amino acids.

The V call is TRBV5-3, the J call TRBJ2-7, with D maybe TRBD2 (6 bases). TRBV5-3 is an ORF; its function is uncertain. Trimming cost V 9 bases and J 5 bases, with 21 bases left between them. This CDR3 is built from 14 residues. This CDR3 is CAIPGTAHEDEQYF. Written as DNA, the CDR3 is TGTGCCATTCCCGGGACTGCCCACGAGGACGAGCAGTACTTC.

This clone was counted a single time. V is TRBV2 and J is TRBJ1-3; D uncertain. Germline assignment: CDR1 SNHLY and CDR2 FYNNEI. The CDR3 is 13 amino acids. V was shortened by 7 bases and J by 0 bases, with 7 bases between the two germline ends. For the CDR3, the DNA is TGTGCCAGCACCCGAGTCTCTGGAAACACCATATATTTT. It encodes CASTRVSGNTIYF. Together with reference TRBV2 and TRBJ1-3, the CDR3 gives the full variable domain: EPEVTQTPSHQVTQMGQEVILRCVPISNHLYFYWYRQILGQKVEFLVSFYNNEISEKSEIFDDQFSVERPDGSNFTLKIRSTKLEDSAMYFCASTRVSGNTIYFGEGSWLTVV.

The chain has TRBV13 and TRBJ2-3; 8 bases map to TRBD2. CDR3 length: 15 amino acids. Per germline, CDR1 PRHDT and CDR2 FYEKMQ (reference sequence). V trimming: 3 bases; J trimming: 2 bases; junction bases outside the gene matches: 4. In nucleotides, the CDR3 is TGTGCCAGCAGCTTCCGGACTAGCTCCACAGATACGCAGTATTTT. Residues: CASSFRTSSTDTQYF.

J is TRBJ2-5 and V is TRBV28; TRBD1 is a possible D gene (6 bases). The germline gives CDR1 MDHEN, CDR2 SYDVKM. The ends were cut back, 3 bases at V and 0 bases at J, with 8 bases in the middle. The CDR3 covers 14 residues. The CDR3 DNA reads as TGTGCCAGCAGTTTGGGACAATACCAAGAGACCCAGTACTTC. This codes for CASSLGQYQETQYF.

The chain employs TRBV4-2 and TRBJ1-4, with 7 bases fitting TRBD1. The CDR3 loop spans 14 amino acids. Germline CDR1 reads LGHNA; CDR2 reads YNFKEQ. V shed 1 base, J shed 6 bases, and the junction held 2 bases outside the gene matches. CDR3 in DNA: TGTGCCAGCAGCCAAGGACAGGGCCATGAAAAACTGTTTTTT. This encodes CASSQGQGHEKLFF.

This clone has only a few counts. V and J are TRBV10-1 and TRBJ2-7, with 7 bases aligning to TRBD1. This CDR3 has 15 amino acids. Germline values: CDR1 WNHNN, CDR2 SYGVQD (reference sequence). J gave up 1 base and V 0 bases, and 3 bases lay outside the gene matches. CDR3 sequence reads: CASSESDRSSYEQYF. CDR3 DNA sequence: TGCGCCAGCAGTGAGTCGGACAGGTCATCCTACGAGCAGTACTTC.

The chain combines TRBV6-1 with TRBJ2-3; 10 positions match TRBD2. The CDR3 length is 14 residues. J gave up 1 base and V 10 bases, and 5 bases lay outside the gene matches. Germline CDR1 reads MNHNS; CDR2 reads SASEGT. The CDR3 region is CAISGTSGTDTQYF. The DNA of the CDR3 is TGTGCCATCTCCGGGACTAGCGGCACAGATACGCAGTATTTT.

The rearrangement joins TRBV29-1 to TRBJ1-1, with D tentatively TRBD1 (6 bases). The germline CDR1 and CDR2 sequences are SQVTM and ANQGSEA. CDR3 length: 16 residues. For the CDR3, the DNA is TGCACCCGGAGGGAGGAAGACGGGGGGCGGAACACTGAAGCTTTCTTT. The encoded protein is CTRREEDGGRNTEAFF.

The chain links TRBV6-5 to TRBJ1-4; 9 bases fit TRBD1. Germline CDR1 reads MNHEY; CDR2 reads SVGAGI. This CDR3 contains 12 residues. V lost 10 bases and J lost 8; bases outside the gene matches: 5. CDR3 loop: CATQGAGEKLFF. CDR3 DNA sequence: TGTGCCACACAGGGGGCGGGCGAAAAACTGTTTTTT.

The CDR3 region is CASSGLGGSGPAAQYF. The DNA for the CDR3 is TGTGCCAGCTCGGGGCTGGGCGGGAGTGGCCCAGCGGCCCAGTACTTC. The chain carries TRBV18 and TRBJ2-5, with 7 bases identical to TRBD2. This CDR3 is built from 16 residues. The V gene end was trimmed by 6 bases and the J gene end by 9 bases; junction bases not matched to a gene: 19. Germline V gene data show CDR1 as KGHSH and CDR2 as LQKENI.

This sequence joins TRBV5-1 and TRBJ2-3; 8 nucleotides align to TRBD1. CDR1 SGHRS and CDR2 YFSETQ come from the germline V gene. V gave up 2 bases and J gave up 6 bases; unmatched junction bases: 8. The CDR3 loop spans 15 amino acids. The CDR3, as DNA: TGCGCCAGCAGCTTTGGGGCAGGGGGCGTGGATACGCAGTATTTT. Protein sequence: CASSFGAGGVDTQYF.

The chain has TRBV19 and TRBJ1-4; tentatively, D is TRBD1 (6 bases). The germline CDR1 and CDR2 sequences are LNHDA and SQIVND (reference sequence). V was trimmed by 4 bases and J by 5 bases, leaving 8 bases between them. The CDR3 extends over 13 amino acids. The CDR3 here is CASSTDRNEKLFF. The CDR3 bases are TGTGCCAGTAGTACCGACAGGAATGAAAAACTGTTTTTT.